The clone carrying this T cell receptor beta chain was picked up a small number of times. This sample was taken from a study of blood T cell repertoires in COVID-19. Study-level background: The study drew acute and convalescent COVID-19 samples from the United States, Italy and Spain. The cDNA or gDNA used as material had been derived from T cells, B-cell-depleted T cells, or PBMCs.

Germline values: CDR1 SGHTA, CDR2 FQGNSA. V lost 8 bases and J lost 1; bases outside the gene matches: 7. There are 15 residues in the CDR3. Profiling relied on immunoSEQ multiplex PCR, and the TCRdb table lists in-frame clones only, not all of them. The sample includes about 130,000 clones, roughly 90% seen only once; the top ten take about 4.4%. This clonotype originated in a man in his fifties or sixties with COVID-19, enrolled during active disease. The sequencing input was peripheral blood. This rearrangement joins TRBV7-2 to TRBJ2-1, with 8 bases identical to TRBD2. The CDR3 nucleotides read TGTGCCAGCCTACGGGGGGGCTCTTCCTACAATGAGCAGTTCTTC. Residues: CASLRGGSSYNEQFF.